These 17 T cell receptor beta chains share one sample of origin, sequenced in a study of T cells in women clearing cervical HPV infection. Sequencing used immunoSEQ multiplex PCR; TCRdb keeps in-frame clones, though not all of them. This sample's table has roughly 42,000 clones. Sample: blood buffy coat. Receptor source: a woman between 18 and 69 years old with a cervical HPV16 infection that either progressed to CIN3+ or cleared (not recorded which).

CDR3 DNA (partial): TGTGCCAGCAGTTTTCTAGCGGGGGCGAACACCGGGGAG. It is translated as CASSFLAGANTGE. The CDR3 as a whole reads CASSFLAGANTGELFF. V is TRBV7-7 and J is TRBJ2-2; 10 bases fit TRBD2. Sequencing ends 3 residues short of the CDR3 end; the germline J gene provides the rest. In germline, CDR1 is SSHAT, CDR2 FNYEAQ (reference sequence). The CDR3 length is 16 residues. V trimming: 6 bases; J trimming: 0 bases; junction bases outside the gene matches: 4. Full variable domain (rest looked up from reference TRBV7-7 and TRBJ2-2): GAGVSQSPRYKVTKRGQDVTLRCDPISSHATLYWYQQALGQGPEFLTYFNYEAQPDKSGLPSDRFSAERPEGSISTLTIQRTEQRDSAMYRCASSFLAGANTGELFFGEGSRLTVL.

Of note for this clone: The sequence runs out 3 residues before the end of the CDR3; the remainder is reconstructed from the germline J gene. J is TRBJ2-1 and V is TRBV2; TRBD2 matches at 8 bases. V gave up 1 base and J gave up 2 bases; unmatched junction bases: 4. CDR3 size: 16 residues. From germline, CDR1 is SNHLY and CDR2 FYNNEI. The CDR3 here is CASSEGAGAPYNEQFF. CDR3 bases read: TGTGCCAGCAGTGAAGGAGCGGGGGCCCCCTACAATGAG.

As to this clone: The CDR3 end lies 3 residues beyond the end of the read and is filled in from the germline J gene. V is TRBV19 and J is TRBJ2-1; D is possibly TRBD1 or TRBD2 (5 bases each). Deletions cut 7 bases from V and 0 bases from J, with 10 bases between. The CDR3 is made up of 14 amino acids. CDR1 and CDR2 from the germline V gene are LNHDA and SQIVND (reference sequence). CDR3 in amino acids: CASTKGSSYNEQFF. The part of the CDR3 DNA that was read is TGTGCCAGTACGAAGGGGAGCTCCTACAATGAG.

Concerning this clone itself: With the read ending 3 residues before the CDR3 end, the germline J gene is used to fill in that end. In the same sample, other DNA sequences code for this CDR3. The genes are TRBV6-1 and TRBJ1-4; the D is unclear. CDR1 and CDR2 (germline): MNHNS, SASEGT. CDR3 size: 13 residues. V gave up 1 base and J gave up 8 bases, with 8 bases separating them. The sequenced CDR3 bases are TGTGCCAGCAGTGAAGGGTTGAGGGAAAAA. It yields the protein CASSEGLREK. The full CDR3 sequence reads CASSEGLREKLFF.

Points on this clone: With the read ending 3 residues before the CDR3 end, the germline J gene is used to fill in that end. V is TRBV5-6 and J is TRBJ1-2; no definite D call. Trimming stripped 4 bases from V and 1 base from J, with 5 bases between. The CDR3 totals 12 residues. From germline, CDR1 is SGHDT and CDR2 YYEEEE. The sequenced part of the CDR3 DNA is TGTGCCAGCAGCAATAGTAACTATGGC. Translated: CASSNSNYG. The entire CDR3 sequence reads CASSNSNYGYTF.

Concerning this clone: The read terminates 3 residues before the CDR3 end, so the remaining end is supplied by the germline J gene. This chain links TRBV7-9 with TRBJ1-2; 7 bases map to TRBD1. Trimming removed 5 bases from V and 1 base from J; junction bases left unmatched: 7. The CDR3 length is 15 residues. CDR1 and CDR2 from the germline V gene are SEHNR and FQNEAQ (reference sequence). The DNA read from the CDR3 is TGTGCCAGCAGCGCCGGGACAGATATTAACTATGGC. Its protein is CASSAGTDINYG. The entire CDR3 is CASSAGTDINYGYTF.

As concerns this clone: The read gets to within 3 residues of the CDR3 end, and the germline J gene fills in the rest. This chain uses TRBV2 with TRBJ2-7; D is uncertain. Trimming removed 6 bases from V and 3 bases from J, with 6 bases in between. The germline CDR1 and CDR2 sequences are SNHLY and FYNNEI. The CDR3 is 11 residues long. CDR3 DNA, as far as it was read: TGTGCCAGCAGCCCCTACTACGAG. Protein sequence: CASSPYYE. The full CDR3 protein reads CASSPYYEQYF.

Regarding this clone: Coverage ceases 3 residues before the CDR3 finishes, and the germline J gene fills in the end. This sequence joins TRBV19 and TRBJ2-5; the match to TRBD1 covers 9 bases. CDR3 length equals 15 residues. Losses at the gene ends were 3 bases for V and 0 bases for J; bases not matched to a gene: 2. From germline, CDR1 is LNHDA and CDR2 SQIVND (reference sequence). The sequenced CDR3 bases are TGTGCCAGTAGTATGGGGGACAGGGACCAAGAGACC. Its translation: CASSMGDRDQET. The whole CDR3 sequence is CASSMGDRDQETQYF.

The CDR3 loop is CASSHSRDNGYTF. The sequenced CDR3 bases are TGCGCCAGCAGCCACAGTCGGGACAATGGC. V gene TRBV4-1 combines with J gene TRBJ1-2; possible D gene TRBD1, 6 bases. From the germline J gene comes the end of the CDR3, since the read stops 3 residues before it. Trimming removed 3 bases from V and 6 bases from J, with 11 bases in between. Germline V gene lookup returns CDR1 MGHRA and CDR2 YSYEKL. This CDR3 has 13 residues.

As concerns this clone: The read halts 3 residues ahead of the CDR3 end, with the missing end drawn from the germline J gene. V gene TRBV19 combines with J gene TRBJ1-1, with D possibly matching TRBD1 (5 bases). This CDR3 has 15 amino acids. The ends were cut back, 7 bases at V and 1 base at J, with 16 bases in the middle. From germline, CDR1 is LNHDA and CDR2 SQIVND (reference sequence). The sequenced part of the CDR3 DNA is TGTGCCAGTACCATAACAGGCGTGCGGAACACTGAA. Residues: CASTITGVRNTE. The full CDR3 protein is CASTITGVRNTEAFF.

On this clone itself: The read halts 3 residues ahead of the CDR3 end, with the missing end drawn from the germline J gene. The chain recombines TRBV2 with TRBJ2-7; 11 bases are a match to TRBD1. Germline-derived CDR1 and CDR2 are SNHLY and FYNNEI. The CDR3 is 14 amino acids. The ends lost 8 bases at V and 3 bases at J; junction bases unmatched: 6. The CDR3 is CASALDRGHYEQYF. CDR3 DNA (partial): TGTGCCAGCGCCTTGGACAGGGGGCACTACGAG.

As regards this clone: The CDR3 end falls 3 residues outside the read, so it is completed with the germline J gene. The chain combines TRBV19 with TRBJ2-1; 8 nucleotides match TRBD2. With V trimmed by 9 bases and J by 8 bases, 12 bases remained unmatched. The CDR3 is 14 residues long. CDR1 and CDR2 from the germline V gene are LNHDA and SQIVND (reference sequence). CDR3 DNA, as far as it was read: TGTGCCAGCACCCTAGTCGGGGGGGCCCATGAG. Translation gives CASTLVGGAHE. The full CDR3 is CASTLVGGAHEQFF.

Concerning this clone itself: With the read ending 3 residues before the CDR3 end, the germline J gene is used to fill in that end. The rearrangement links TRBV7-3 to TRBJ2-3; tentatively, D is TRBD1 (5 bases). The germline V gene encodes CDR1 SGHTA and CDR2 FQGTGA. The V end lost 6 bases, the J end lost 6 bases, and 16 bases lay between the germline ends. The CDR3 consists of 14 residues. This CDR3 is CASSMSRVEDTQYF. CDR3 DNA (partial): TGTGCCAGCAGTATGAGCAGGGTGGAGGATACG.

A word on this clone: The read halts 3 residues ahead of the CDR3 end, with the missing end drawn from the germline J gene. This chain links TRBV2 with TRBJ1-2; 8 nucleotides line up with TRBD1. Looked up from germline, CDR1 is SNHLY and CDR2 is FYNNEI. The J segment lost 4 bases and the V segment lost 4 bases, leaving 8 bases of the junction unmatched. The CDR3 is made up of 15 amino acids. Incomplete CDR3 DNA: TGTGCCAGCAGTGTAACAGGGGGTGGTAGCTATGGC. Translating it yields CASSVTGGGSYG. The whole CDR3 region reads CASSVTGGGSYGYTF.

A remark on this clone: The CDR3 end falls 3 residues outside the read, so it is completed with the germline J gene. This chain links TRBV7-9 with TRBJ1-1; D uncertain. The CDR3 runs to 12 residues. Germline loops: CDR1 SEHNR, CDR2 FQNEAQ (reference sequence). Trimming pared 2 bases from V and 7 bases from J, leaving 8 bases between. The CDR3 bases that were read are TGTGCCAGCAGCTTAAGTGTCAGTGAA. Its translation: CASSLSVSE. The complete CDR3 protein is CASSLSVSEAFF.

Comments on this clone: The observed sequence ends 3 residues before the CDR3 terminus, with the missing tail filled in from the germline J gene. The rearrangement joins TRBV14 to TRBJ1-6, with 10 bases fitting TRBD1. Germline CDR1 is SGHDN and CDR2 is FVKESK. This CDR3 contains 16 residues. CDR3 loop: CASSQEAGTGASPLHF. The CDR3 bases that were read are TGTGCCAGCAGCCAAGAGGCCGGGACAGGGGCCTCCCCC.

With respect to this clone: The read finishes 3 residues shy of the CDR3 end, and the germline J gene is used to complete it. The V gene is TRBV5-1, the J gene TRBJ1-2, with 7 positions matching TRBD1. The germline V gene encodes CDR1 SGHRS and CDR2 YFSETQ. This CDR3 has 14 amino acids. This CDR3 is CASRGGTVKRGYTF. The sequenced CDR3 bases are TGCGCCAGCAGGGGCGGGACAGTCAAGAGGGGC.